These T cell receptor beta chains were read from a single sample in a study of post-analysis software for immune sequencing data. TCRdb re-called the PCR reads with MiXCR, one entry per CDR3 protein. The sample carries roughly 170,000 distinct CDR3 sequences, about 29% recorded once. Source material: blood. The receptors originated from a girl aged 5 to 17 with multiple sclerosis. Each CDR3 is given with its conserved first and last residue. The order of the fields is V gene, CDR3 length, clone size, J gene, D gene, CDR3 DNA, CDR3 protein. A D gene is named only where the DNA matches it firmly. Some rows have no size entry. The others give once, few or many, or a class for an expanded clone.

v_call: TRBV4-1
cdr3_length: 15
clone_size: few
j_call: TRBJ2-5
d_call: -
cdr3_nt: TGCGCCAGCAGCCAGGCCTCCTCGGACGCCTGGACCCAGTACTTC
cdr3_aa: CASSQASSDAWTQYF

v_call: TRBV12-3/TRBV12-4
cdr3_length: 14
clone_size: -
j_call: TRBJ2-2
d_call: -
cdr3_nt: TGTGCCGCGGGAACGTTTCCCAACACCGGGGAGCTGTTTTTT
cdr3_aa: CAAGTFPNTGELFF

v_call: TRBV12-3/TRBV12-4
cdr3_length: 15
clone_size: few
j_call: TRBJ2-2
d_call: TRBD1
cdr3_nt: TGTGCCAGCAGTACCGGACAGGGGAGGACCGGGGAGCTGTTTTTT
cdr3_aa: CASSTGQGRTGELFF

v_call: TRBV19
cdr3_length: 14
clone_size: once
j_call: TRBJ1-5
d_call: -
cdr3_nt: TGTGCCAGTAGTATTTGGGGGCTGAACCAGCCCCAGCATTTT
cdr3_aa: CASSIWGLNQPQHF

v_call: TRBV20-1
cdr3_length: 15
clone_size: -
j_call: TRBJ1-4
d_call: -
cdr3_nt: TGCAGTGCTTCGGGACACGGGGCAACTAATGAAAAACTGTTTTTT
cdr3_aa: CSASGHGATNEKLFF

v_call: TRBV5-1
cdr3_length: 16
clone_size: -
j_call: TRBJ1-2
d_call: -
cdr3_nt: TGCGCCAGCAGCCCCGGCGGGCAGGGCCTGGCCCGCGGCTACACCTTC
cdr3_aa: CASSPGGQGLARGYTF

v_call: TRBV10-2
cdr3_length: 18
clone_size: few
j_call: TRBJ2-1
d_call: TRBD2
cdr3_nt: TGCGCCAGCAGTGAGCCGCGTACTTGGACTAGCGGGAGTGATGAGCAGTTCTTC
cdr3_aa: CASSEPRTWTSGSDEQFF

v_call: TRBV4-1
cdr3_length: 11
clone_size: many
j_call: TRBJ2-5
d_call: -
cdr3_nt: TGCGCCAGCCAAGACGGCCCGTCCCAGTACTTC
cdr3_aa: CASQDGPSQYF

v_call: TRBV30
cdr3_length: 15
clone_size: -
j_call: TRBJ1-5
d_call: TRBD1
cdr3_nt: TGTGCCTGGAGTGTAGACAGGGGGAGCAATCAGCCCCAGCATTTT
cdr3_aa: CAWSVDRGSNQPQHF

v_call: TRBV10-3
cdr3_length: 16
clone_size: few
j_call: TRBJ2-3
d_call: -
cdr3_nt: TGTGCCATCAGTTCGCCGGAGGGGGTCATCACAGATACGCAGTATTTT
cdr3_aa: CAISSPEGVITDTQYF

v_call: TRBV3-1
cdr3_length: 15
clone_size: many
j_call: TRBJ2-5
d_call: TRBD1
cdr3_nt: TGTGCCAGCAGCCTCGGGACAGGGCGGGAAGAGACCCAGTACTTC
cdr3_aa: CASSLGTGREETQYF

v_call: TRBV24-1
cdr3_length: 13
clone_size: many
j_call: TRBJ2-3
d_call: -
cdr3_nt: TGTGCCACCAGTGACCTAGGGATAGATACGCAGTATTTT
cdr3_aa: CATSDLGIDTQYF

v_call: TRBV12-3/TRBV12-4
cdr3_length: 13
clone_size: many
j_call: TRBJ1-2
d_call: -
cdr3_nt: TGTGCCAGCAGTTTATTCCAGAACTATGGCTACACCTTC
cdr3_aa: CASSLFQNYGYTF

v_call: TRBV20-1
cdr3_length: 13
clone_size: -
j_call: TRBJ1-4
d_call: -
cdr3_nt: TGCAGTGCTAGAGATCCCAGGACGGAAAAACTGTTTTTT
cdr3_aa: CSARDPRTEKLFF

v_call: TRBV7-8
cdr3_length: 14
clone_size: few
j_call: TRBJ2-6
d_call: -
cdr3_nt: TGTGCCAGCAGGCCTAGGACCGGGGCCAACGTCCTGACTTTC
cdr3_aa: CASRPRTGANVLTF

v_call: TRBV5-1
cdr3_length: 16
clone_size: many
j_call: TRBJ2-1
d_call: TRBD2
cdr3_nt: TGCGCCAGCAGCCCCGGGATGGGGCTAGCGGCTAATGAGCAGTTCTTC
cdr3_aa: CASSPGMGLAANEQFF

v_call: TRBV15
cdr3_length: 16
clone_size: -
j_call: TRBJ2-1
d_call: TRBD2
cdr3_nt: TGTACCACCAGCAGTGGGCTAGCGGGAGGGGCGAATGAGCAGTTCTTC
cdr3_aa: CTTSSGLAGGANEQFF

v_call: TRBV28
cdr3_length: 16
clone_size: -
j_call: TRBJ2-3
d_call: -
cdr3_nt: TGTGCCAGCAGTTTAGGTGGCTCCGCCGGCACAGATACGCAGTATTTT
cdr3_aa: CASSLGGSAGTDTQYF

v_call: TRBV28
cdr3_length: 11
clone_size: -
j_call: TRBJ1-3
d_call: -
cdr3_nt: TGTGCCAGCAGGTTGGGAAACACCATATATTTT
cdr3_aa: CASRLGNTIYF

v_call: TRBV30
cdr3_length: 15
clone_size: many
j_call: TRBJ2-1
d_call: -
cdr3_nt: TGTGCCGGCTCAACCGGGCTCAAGCCTTACAATGAGCAGTTCTTC
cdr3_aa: CAGSTGLKPYNEQFF

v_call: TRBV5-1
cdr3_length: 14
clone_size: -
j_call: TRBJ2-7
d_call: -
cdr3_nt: TGCGCCAGCAGCTTGGAAAGGAGCTCCTACGAGCAGTACTTC
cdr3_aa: CASSLERSSYEQYF

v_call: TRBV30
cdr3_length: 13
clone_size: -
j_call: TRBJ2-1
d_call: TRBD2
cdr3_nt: TGTGCCTGGAGTGTCGGGGGGGATGGTGAGCAGTTCTTC
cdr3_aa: CAWSVGGDGEQFF

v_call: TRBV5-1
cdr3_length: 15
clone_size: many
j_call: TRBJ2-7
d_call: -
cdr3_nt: TGCGCCAGCAGCCCGGGGGCGGGGTTGGTGAACGAGCAGTACTTC
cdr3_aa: CASSPGAGLVNEQYF

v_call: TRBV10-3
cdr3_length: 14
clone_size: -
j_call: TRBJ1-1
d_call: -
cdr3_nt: TGTGCCATCAGTGAGTCGACAGGTAACACTGAAGCTTTCTTT
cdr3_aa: CAISESTGNTEAFF

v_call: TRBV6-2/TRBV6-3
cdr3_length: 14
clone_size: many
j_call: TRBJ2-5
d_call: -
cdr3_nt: TGTGCCAGCATCCACAAGATGTACCAAGAGACCCAGTACTTC
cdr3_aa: CASIHKMYQETQYF

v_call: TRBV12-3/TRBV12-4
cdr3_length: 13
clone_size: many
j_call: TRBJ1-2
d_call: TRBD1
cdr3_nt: TGTGCCAGCAGCTTTGGACAGGGGAACGGCTACACCTTC
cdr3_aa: CASSFGQGNGYTF

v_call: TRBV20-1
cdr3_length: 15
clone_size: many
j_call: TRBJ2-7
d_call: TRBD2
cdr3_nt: TGCAGTGCTAGGCCGTTTGGGACTAGCGCATACGAGCAGTACTTC
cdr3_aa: CSARPFGTSAYEQYF

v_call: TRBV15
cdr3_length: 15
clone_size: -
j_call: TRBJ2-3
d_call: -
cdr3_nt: TGTGCCACCACGGGAGCCCCCGAGCCCTTAGATACGCAGTATTTT
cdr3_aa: CATTGAPEPLDTQYF

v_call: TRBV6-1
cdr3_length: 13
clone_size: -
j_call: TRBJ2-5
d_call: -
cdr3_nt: TGTGCCAGCAGTGAACGTCAACAGGGCCATGGGTACTTC
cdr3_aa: CASSERQQGHGYF

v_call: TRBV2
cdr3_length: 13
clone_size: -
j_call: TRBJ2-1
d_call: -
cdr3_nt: TGTGCCAGCAGGGGTAGCGTGTGGGCTGAGCAGTTCTTC
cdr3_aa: CASRGSVWAEQFF

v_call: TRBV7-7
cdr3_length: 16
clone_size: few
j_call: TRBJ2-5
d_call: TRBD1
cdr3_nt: TGTGCCAGCAGCTTGGGGGACAGTCGACTCCAAGAGACCCAGTACTTC
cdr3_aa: CASSLGDSRLQETQYF

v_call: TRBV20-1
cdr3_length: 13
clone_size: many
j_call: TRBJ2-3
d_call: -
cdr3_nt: TGCAGTGCTAGAGAGGTCGGCACAGATACGCAGTATTTT
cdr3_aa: CSAREVGTDTQYF

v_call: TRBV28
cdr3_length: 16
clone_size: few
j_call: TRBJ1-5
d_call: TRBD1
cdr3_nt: TGTGCCAGCACCCCTGCAGGGGGCCCTAGCAATCAGCCCCAGCATTTT
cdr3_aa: CASTPAGGPSNQPQHF

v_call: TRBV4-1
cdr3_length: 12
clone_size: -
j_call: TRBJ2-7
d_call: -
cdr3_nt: TGCGCCAGCAGCGCGGGGACAGACGAGCAGTACTTC
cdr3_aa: CASSAGTDEQYF

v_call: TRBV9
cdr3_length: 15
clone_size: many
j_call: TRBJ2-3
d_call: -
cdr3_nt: TGTGCCAGCAGCGTAGCAGCAGCCCACACAGATACGCAGTATTTT
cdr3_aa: CASSVAAAHTDTQYF

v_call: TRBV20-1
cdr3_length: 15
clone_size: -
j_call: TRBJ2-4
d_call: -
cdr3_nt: TGCAGTGCTAGAGAAGACTACCTAGCCAAAAACATTCAGTACTTC
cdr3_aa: CSAREDYLAKNIQYF

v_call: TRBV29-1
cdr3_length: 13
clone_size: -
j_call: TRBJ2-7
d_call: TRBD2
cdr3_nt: TGCAGCGTTCTAGCGGGAGCGGGCTACGAGCAGTACTTC
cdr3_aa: CSVLAGAGYEQYF

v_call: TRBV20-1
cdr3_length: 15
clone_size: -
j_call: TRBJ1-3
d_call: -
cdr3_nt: TGCAGTGCTAGAGAACCAAGGGGCAGTGGAAACACCATATATTTT
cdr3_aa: CSAREPRGSGNTIYF

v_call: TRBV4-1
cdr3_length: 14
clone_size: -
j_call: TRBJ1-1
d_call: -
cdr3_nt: TGCGCCAGCAGCCAAGGCGGGATCGGCACTGAAGCTTTCTTT
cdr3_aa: CASSQGGIGTEAFF

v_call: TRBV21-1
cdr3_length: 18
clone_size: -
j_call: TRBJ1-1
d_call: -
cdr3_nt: TGTGCCAGCAGTAAAGGGTGTAAAGTAGGGGCCATGAACACTGAAGCTTTCTTT
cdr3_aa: CASSKGCKVGAMNTEAFF

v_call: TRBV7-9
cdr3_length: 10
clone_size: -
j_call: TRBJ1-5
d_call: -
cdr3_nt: TGTGCCAGCCAGGGACAGCCCCAGCATTTT
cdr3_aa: CASQGQPQHF

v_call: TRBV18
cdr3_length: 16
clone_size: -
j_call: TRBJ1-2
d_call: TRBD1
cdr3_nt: TGTGCCAGCTCACCACAGACAGGGGGTCTAAACTATGGCTACACCTTC
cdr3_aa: CASSPQTGGLNYGYTF

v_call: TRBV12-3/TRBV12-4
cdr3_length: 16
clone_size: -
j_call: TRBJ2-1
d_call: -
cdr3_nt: TGTGCCAGCAGTTTAGAGGGAGGGCAGGGGTACAATGAGCAGTTCTTC
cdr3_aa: CASSLEGGQGYNEQFF

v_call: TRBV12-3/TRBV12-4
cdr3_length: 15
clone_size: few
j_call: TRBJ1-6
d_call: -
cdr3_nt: TGTGCCAGCATGCTAACGTACGATGCAAATTCACCCCTCCACTTT
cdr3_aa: CASMLTYDANSPLHF

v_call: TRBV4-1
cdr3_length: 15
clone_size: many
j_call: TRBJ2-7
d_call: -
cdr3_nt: TGCGCCAGCAGCCACGAACGACTGATACGCAACGAGCAGTACTTC
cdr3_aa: CASSHERLIRNEQYF

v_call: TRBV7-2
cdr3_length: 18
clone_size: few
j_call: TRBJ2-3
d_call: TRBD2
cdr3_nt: TGTGCCAGCAGCCCCGGGACTAGCGGAGCCCGGGTTGGAGATACGCAGTATTTT
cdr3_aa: CASSPGTSGARVGDTQYF

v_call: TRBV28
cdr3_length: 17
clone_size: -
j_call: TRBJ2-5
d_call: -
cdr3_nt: TGTGCCAGCACTCCCCCCCTAAGAGTAGCGGCTCAAGAGACCCAGTACTTC
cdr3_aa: CASTPPLRVAAQETQYF

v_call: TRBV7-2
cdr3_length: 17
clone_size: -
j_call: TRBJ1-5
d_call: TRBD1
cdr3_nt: TGTGCCAGCAGCTTACCCGGACAGGTGGGCGGAGGTCAGCCCCAGCATTTT
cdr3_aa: CASSLPGQVGGGQPQHF

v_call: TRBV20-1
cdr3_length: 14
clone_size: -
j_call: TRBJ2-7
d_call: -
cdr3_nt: TGCAGTGCTAGATCTCCCAGGGGAAACTACGAGCAGTACTTC
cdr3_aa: CSARSPRGNYEQYF

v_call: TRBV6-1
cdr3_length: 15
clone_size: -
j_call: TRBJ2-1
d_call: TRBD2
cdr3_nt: TGTGCCAGCAGTGACCGGACTAGCGGGATCAATGAGCAGTTCTTC
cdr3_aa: CASSDRTSGINEQFF

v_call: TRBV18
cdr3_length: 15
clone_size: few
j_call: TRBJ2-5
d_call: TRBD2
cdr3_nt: TGTGCCAGCTCCCACCTGGGGGAGGGACAAGAGACCCAGTACTTC
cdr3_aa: CASSHLGEGQETQYF